These 26 T cell receptor beta chains were sequenced from one sample in a study of blood T cell repertoires in COVID-19. The protocol was immunoSEQ multiplex PCR, while the TCRdb copy is restricted to in-frame clones and leaves out a portion. The sample lists 130,000 to 150,000 clones, 88% seen once, with roughly 1.2% in the top ten. The sequenced sample consisted of PBMCs or T cells enriched from blood (not recorded which). The receptors here all came from a woman aged 25-40 years with acute COVID-19.

The chain recombines TRBV4-3 with TRBJ2-3, with TRBD2 as a possible D gene (5 bases). The germline V gene has CDR1 LGHNA and CDR2 YSLEER. There are 15 residues in the CDR3. V was pared by 5 bases and J by 1 base, with 13 bases between. The CDR3 sequence is CASSSTRARTDTQYF. CDR3 in DNA: TGCGCCAGCAGCTCTACGAGGGCCCGCACAGATACGCAGTATTTT.

V gene TRBV10-3 combines with J gene TRBJ2-7; the D gene is possibly TRBD1 (6 bases). Trimming pared 0 bases from V and 4 bases from J, leaving 13 bases between. The germline CDR1 and CDR2 sequences are ENHRY and SYGVKD. This CDR3 is built from 15 residues. CDR3 in amino acids: CAISESQGKIYEQYF. The CDR3 DNA sequence: TGTGCCATCAGTGAGTCTCAGGGGAAGATATACGAGCAGTACTTC.

This clone was counted once. The genes are TRBV27 and TRBJ2-7, with 9 bases matching TRBD1. CDR1 is MNHEY, CDR2 SMNVEV, per germline (reference sequence). CDR3 length: 12 amino acids. The V gene end was trimmed by 8 bases and the J gene end by 3 bases; junction bases not matched to a gene: 2. This CDR3 reads CASRDRDYEQYF. CDR3 DNA: TGTGCCAGCCGGGACAGGGACTACGAGCAGTACTTC.

This rearrangement joins TRBV6-2 or TRBV6-3 to TRBJ2-7, with 9 positions matching TRBD2. The CDR3 runs 17 residues. The germline V gene encodes CDR1 MNHEY and CDR2 SVGEGT. The V segment lost 4 bases and the J segment 3 bases; nucleotides outside the gene matches: 13. The CDR3 region is CASSFMNSGSHLYEQYF. For the CDR3, the DNA is TGTGCCAGCAGTTTTATGAATAGCGGGAGCCACCTCTACGAGCAGTACTTC.

This rearrangement joins TRBV7-5 to TRBJ2-5; the table's TRBD2 call for D was not verified on the DNA. TRBV7-5 has pseudogene status. CDR3 length: 18 amino acids. CDR3: CARSLALVGRRGRRTQYF. The CDR3 nucleotides read TGTGCCAGAAGCTTAGCTTTGGTCGGCAGGCGGGGCCGTAGGACCCAGTACTTC.

The genes are TRBV19 and TRBJ1-4, with D unclear. This CDR3 has 17 amino acids. The ends were cut back, 0 bases at V and 5 bases at J, with 16 bases in the middle. Germline V gives CDR1 LNHDA, CDR2 SQIVND (reference sequence). CDR3 DNA: TGTGCCAGTAGTATAGATCAGAGAAGGAGCGACAATGAAAAACTGTTTTTT. This sequence encodes CASSIDQRRSDNEKLFF.

This clone was seen a few times. The rearrangement links TRBV2 to TRBJ2-7, with 9 bases matching TRBD2. CDR3 size: 17 residues. CDR1 and CDR2 (germline): SNHLY, FYNNEI. The J segment lost 4 bases and the V segment lost 2 bases, leaving 12 bases of the junction unmatched. The DNA for the CDR3 is TGTGCCAGCAGTGAAAATACTCTGGGACTAGCTCGTTACGAGCAGTACTTC. Its translation is CASSENTLGLARYEQYF.

The CDR3 protein is CASSPKAGEYNEQFF. CDR3 bases: TGTGCCAGCAGCCCTAAGGCGGGAGAGTACAATGAGCAGTTCTTC. This rearrangement joins TRBV9 to TRBJ2-1; TRBD2 aligns across 7 bases. The V gene's germline CDR1 is SGDLS and CDR2 YYNGEE. V shed 4 bases, J shed 4 bases, and the junction held 8 bases outside the gene matches. The CDR3 runs 15 residues.

This clone was counted a single time. The rearrangement links TRBV5-1 to TRBJ1-1; D is undetermined. Germline CDR1 and CDR2: SGHRS and YFSETQ. The V and J ends lost 4 bases and 4 bases respectively, with 14 bases between them. This CDR3 has 14 residues. DNA of the CDR3: TGCGCCAGCAGCGAGGGTTGGGAGGGCACTGAAGCTTTCTTT. It is translated as CASSEGWEGTEAFF.

The chain recombines TRBV7-9 with TRBJ1-5; 8 nucleotides agree with TRBD1. The CDR3 loop spans 16 amino acids. V shed 1 base and J 1 base; nucleotides not matched to a gene: 3. Germline V lookup: CDR1 SEHNR, CDR2 FQNEAQ (reference sequence). The CDR3 coding sequence is TGTGCCAGCAGCTTAGGGACAGGGAAAAGCAATCAGCCCCAGCATTTT. Its translation is CASSLGTGKSNQPQHF.

This clone was counted a few times. The genes are TRBV9 and TRBJ2-4, with 7 nucleotides matching TRBD2. The J segment lost 0 bases and the V segment lost 2 bases, leaving 2 bases of the junction unmatched. This CDR3 contains 15 residues. Germline CDR1 SGDLS, CDR2 YYNGEE. This CDR3 reads CASSVGGVAKNIQYF. For the CDR3, the DNA is TGTGCCAGCAGCGTTGGGGGGGTAGCCAAAAACATTCAGTACTTC.

J is TRBJ2-7 and V is TRBV28, with D perhaps TRBD2 (6 bases). The CDR3 is made up of 15 amino acids. The V end lost 6 bases, the J end lost 2 bases, and 17 bases lay between the germline ends. CDR1 is MDHEN, CDR2 SYDVKM, per germline. This CDR3 reads CASREGPEGAYEQYF. For the CDR3, the DNA is TGTGCCAGCAGGGAAGGCCCGGAGGGAGCCTACGAGCAGTACTTC.

In this sample, this clone turned up once. This sequence joins TRBV5-6 and TRBJ2-7; 12 nucleotides line up with TRBD1. Trimming took 9 bases from V and 5 from J; bases not matched to a gene: 3. The CDR3 length is 12 residues. Germline-derived CDR1 and CDR2 are SGHDT and YYEEEE. The CDR3 sequence: CAIGTGGDEQYF. CDR3 DNA sequence: TGTGCCATCGGGACAGGGGGCGACGAGCAGTACTTC.

The chain is built from TRBV27 and TRBJ1-1, with D unclear. Trimming pared 3 bases from V and 2 bases from J, leaving 13 bases between. Per the germline V gene, CDR1 is MNHEY and CDR2 is SMNVEV (reference sequence). The CDR3 covers 15 residues. The chain's CDR3 is CASSFSQGGNTEAFF. CDR3 in DNA: TGTGCCAGCAGTTTCTCACAAGGAGGAAACACTGAAGCTTTCTTT.

This chain uses TRBV28 with TRBJ2-5, with TRBD2 matching over 11 bases. Germline V gene sequence: CDR1 MDHEN, CDR2 SYDVKM. The CDR3 is 17 amino acids. Trimming removed 5 bases from V and 0 bases from J; junction bases left unmatched: 8. The DNA for the CDR3 is TGTGCCAGCAGTCGAATTCCGGGACTAGCGGACCAAGAGACCCAGTACTTC. Residues: CASSRIPGLADQETQYF.

The chain couples TRBV28 to TRBJ1-5; D call uncertain. With 7 bases removed from V and 6 bases from J, the gap between germline ends came to 10 bases. The CDR3 length is 12 residues. In germline, CDR1 is MDHEN, CDR2 SYDVKM. CDR3 nucleotide sequence: TGTGCCAGCAAAACAACGCCTCAGCCCCAGCATTTT. Amino acids: CASKTTPQPQHF.

V gene TRBV6-2 or TRBV6-3 combines with J gene TRBJ1-2, with D unresolved. This CDR3 spans 16 amino acids. CDR1 is MNHEY and CDR2 is SVGEGT in the germline V gene. Trimming shortened V by 6 bases and J by 1 base, and 18 bases separated the two germline ends. The CDR3 region is CASSPYAGSYNYGYTF. CDR3 in DNA: TGTGCCAGCAGCCCTTACGCGGGGAGCTATAACTATGGCTACACCTTC.

The chain couples TRBV6-5 to TRBJ2-1; 9 positions agree with TRBD1. With V trimmed by 7 bases and J by 9 bases, 13 bases remained unmatched. CDR3 length: 15 residues. From germline, CDR1 is MNHEY and CDR2 SVGAGI. CDR3 nucleotides: TGTGCCAGCACTCCTGCGGGACAGGGCTATTTTGAGCAGTTCTTC. Its protein product is CASTPAGQGYFEQFF.

V and J are TRBV2 and TRBJ2-7; TRBD1 might be the D (5 bases). Trimming removed 5 bases at V and 4 bases at J, with 6 bases between. CDR1 is SNHLY, CDR2 FYNNEI, per germline. This CDR3 spans 11 amino acids. CDR3 bases: TGTGCCAGCAGTCAGGGTTACGAGCAGTACTTC. Amino acids: CASSQGYEQYF.

About this clone itself: At one end, the junction sequence differs from germline, possibly due to a read error. This chain links TRBV7-2 with TRBJ2-5; D unclear. The germline V gene has CDR1 SGHTA and CDR2 FQGNSA. This CDR3 has 13 residues. CDR3 DNA: TGTGCCAGCACCTTAGGAGCCCAAGAGACCCAGTACTTC. This sequence encodes CASTLGAQETQYF.

This clone was recorded a few times. V gene TRBV7-7 combines with J gene TRBJ1-5, with a tentative D call TRBD1 (5 bases). This CDR3 is built from 14 residues. With 11 bases removed from V and 1 base from J, the gap between germline ends came to 15 bases. The germline gives CDR1 SSHAT, CDR2 FNYEAQ (reference sequence). CDR3 sequence: CAPKGRGSNQPQHF. DNA for the CDR3: TGTGCCCCGAAGGGGCGAGGAAGCAATCAGCCCCAGCATTTT.

The chain combines TRBV6-6 with TRBJ2-7, with a possible D match to TRBD2 (6 bases). Trimming left V 2 bases short and J 4 bases short, with 15 bases between. The length of the CDR3 is 15 residues. The germline V gene encodes CDR1 MNHNY and CDR2 SVGAGI (reference sequence). The CDR3 sequence is CASSYGTGDTYEQYF. The CDR3 DNA reads TGTGCCAGCAGTTACGGAACGGGAGATACTTACGAGCAGTACTTC.

The V call is TRBV4-3, the J call TRBJ2-2; 11 nucleotides line up with TRBD2. The CDR3 length is 16 residues. The J segment lost 1 base and the V segment lost 3 bases, leaving 1 base of the junction unmatched. CDR1 and CDR2 from the germline V gene are LGHNA and YSLEER. The CDR3 DNA follows: TGCGCCAGCAGCCAGGGACTAGCGGAGAACACCGGGGAGCTGTTTTTT. It translates to CASSQGLAENTGELFF.

The rearrangement links TRBV28 to TRBJ1-2, with TRBD1 as a possible D gene (5 bases). The CDR3 sequence is 13 residues long. Between the trimmed V and J ends, which lost 7 bases and 2 bases, there was a span of 11 bases. CDR1 MDHEN and CDR2 SYDVKM come from the germline V gene. CDR3 loop: CASIGGLNYGYTF. In DNA form, the CDR3 reads TGTGCCAGCATTGGGGGACTCAACTATGGCTACACCTTC.

This clone has a single count. V is TRBV11-1 and J is TRBJ2-7; maybe TRBD1 (6 bases). V dropped 1 base and J dropped 1 base, with 11 bases sitting between them. CDR3 size: 15 residues. CDR1 and CDR2 from the germline V gene are SGHAT and FQDESV (reference sequence). The CDR3 nucleotides are TGTGCCAGCAGCTTAGGACAGGCCCAATCCTACGAGCAGTACTTC. Protein product: CASSLGQAQSYEQYF.

The chain recombines TRBV9 with TRBJ2-3, with D perhaps matching TRBD1 (6 bases). In germline, CDR1 is SGDLS, CDR2 YYNGEE. Trimming took 4 bases from V and 5 from J, leaving 14 bases between them. The CDR3 runs 14 residues. The CDR3 coding sequence is TGTGCCAGCAGCTTATACAGGGTTGGAGATACGCAGTATTTT. The encoded protein is CASSLYRVGDTQYF.